This TCR beta chain was captured by sequencing in a study of T cell responses to AZD1222 COVID-19 vaccine. The method was immunoSEQ multiplex PCR; TCRdb's version includes in-frame clones alone and lacks a portion of them. The sample consists of around 130,000 clones, 89% of them appearing once. The length of the CDR3 is 16 residues. Trimming at V came to 4 bases and at J to 7 bases, leaving 11 bases not matched to a gene. The germline CDR1 and CDR2 sequences are SEHNR and FQNEAQ (reference sequence). Findings and limits, study-wide: Mapped onto spike, vaccine-associated CD4 TCRs spanned it and were dominant at 160-218 and 743-854. White British ancestry dominated among donors, who included more females, and clonal diversity was possibly underestimated. Breadth and depth of Spike-specific TCRs rose after two AZD1222 doses.

As concerns this clone: Its target is not known.

Combined were second doses at about 4 or about 12 weeks. The rearrangement joins TRBV7-9 to TRBJ2-1, with TRBD1 identical over 9 bases. The TCR originated in an adult who received the AZD1222 COVID-19 vaccine. The sequencing here drew on peripheral blood, taken 28 days after the second AZD1222 dose. CDR3 DNA sequence: TGTGCCAGCAGCTCCCCCGGGACAGGGCGAGTTAATGAGCAGTTCTTC. It translates to CASSSPGTGRVNEQFF. Filled out from reference TRBV7-9 and TRBJ2-1, the complete variable domain reads DTGVSQNPRHKITKRGQNVTFRCDPISEHNRLYWYRQTLGQGPEFLTYFQNEAQLEKSRLLSDRFSAERPKGSFSTLEIQRTEQGDSAMYLCASSSPGTGRVNEQFFGPGTRLTVL.